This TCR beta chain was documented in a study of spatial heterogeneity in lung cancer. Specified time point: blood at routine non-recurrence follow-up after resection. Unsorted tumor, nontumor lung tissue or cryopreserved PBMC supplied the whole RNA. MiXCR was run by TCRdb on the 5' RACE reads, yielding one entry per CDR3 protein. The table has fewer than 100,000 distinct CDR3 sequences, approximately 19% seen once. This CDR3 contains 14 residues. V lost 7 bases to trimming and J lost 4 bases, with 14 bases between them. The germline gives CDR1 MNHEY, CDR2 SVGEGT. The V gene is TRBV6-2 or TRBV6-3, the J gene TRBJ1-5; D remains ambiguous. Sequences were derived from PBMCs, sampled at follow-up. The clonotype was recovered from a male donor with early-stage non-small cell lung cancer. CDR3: CASTDGGINQPQHF. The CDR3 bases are TGTGCCAGCACCGACGGTGGGATTAATCAGCCCCAGCATTTT.